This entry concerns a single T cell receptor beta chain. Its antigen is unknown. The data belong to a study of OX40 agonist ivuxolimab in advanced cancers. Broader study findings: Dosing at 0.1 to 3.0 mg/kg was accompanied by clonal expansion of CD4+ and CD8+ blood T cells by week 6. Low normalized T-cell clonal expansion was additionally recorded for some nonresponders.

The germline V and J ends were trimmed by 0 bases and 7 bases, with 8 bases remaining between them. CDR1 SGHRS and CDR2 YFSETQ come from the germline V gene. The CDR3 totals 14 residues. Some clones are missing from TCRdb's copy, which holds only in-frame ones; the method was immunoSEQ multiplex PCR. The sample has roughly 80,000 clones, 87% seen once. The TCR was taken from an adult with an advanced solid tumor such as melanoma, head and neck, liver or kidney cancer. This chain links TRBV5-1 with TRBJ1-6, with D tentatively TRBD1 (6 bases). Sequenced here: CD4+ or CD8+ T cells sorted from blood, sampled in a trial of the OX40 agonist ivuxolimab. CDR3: CASSLGQENSPLHF. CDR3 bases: TGCGCCAGCAGCTTGGGACAGGAGAATTCACCCCTCCACTTT.